A single sample is the source of the 16 T cell receptor beta chains below, sequenced in a study of cytomegalovirus exposure and HLA in healthy donors. The data were produced by immunoSEQ multiplex PCR, yet TCRdb's version contains in-frame clones alone and is incomplete. The table records 350,000 or so clones, approximately 90% of them present only once. Sequencing was performed on PBMCs. These receptors were taken from a woman aged 18-29 years in good health and CMV-seronegative.

The chain couples TRBV11-2 to TRBJ2-7; D unclear. The V end was cut by 3 bases, the J end by 0 bases, with 12 bases between. This CDR3 has 15 amino acids. CDR1 and CDR2 (germline): SGHAT, FQNNGV. The CDR3 here is CASSFSSLTSYEQYF. CDR3 in DNA: TGTGCCAGCAGCTTCTCTTCGCTAACCTCCTACGAGCAGTACTTC. The full variable domain, completed using reference TRBV11-2 and TRBJ2-7, is EAGVAQSPRYKIIEKRQSVAFWCNPISGHATLYWYQQILGQGPKLLIQFQNNGVVDDSQLPKDRFSAERLKGVDSTLKIQPAKLEDSAVYLCASSFSSLTSYEQYFGPGTRLTVT.

The rearrangement uses TRBV7-9 and TRBJ1-1, with D unresolved. The germline gives CDR1 SEHNR, CDR2 FQNEAQ (reference sequence). The CDR3 loop spans 14 amino acids. Trimming cost V 5 bases and J 6 bases, with 16 bases left between them. CDR3 in amino acids: CASSGGKAGSEAFF. For the CDR3, the DNA is TGTGCCAGCAGCGGCGGCAAGGCCGGTTCTGAAGCTTTCTTT.

The chain recombines TRBV27 with TRBJ1-3; unclear D gene. Trimming shortened V by 0 bases and J by 1 base, and 7 bases separated the two germline ends. The V gene's germline CDR1 is MNHEY and CDR2 SMNVEV (reference sequence). The CDR3 sequence is 15 residues long. This CDR3 reads CASSLSRASGNTIYF. For the CDR3, the DNA is TGTGCCAGCAGTTTATCGAGGGCATCTGGAAACACCATATATTTT.

The rearrangement joins TRBV5-1 to TRBJ2-1; the D gene is possibly TRBD1 (6 bases). V lost 4 bases to trimming and J lost 3 bases, with 17 bases between them. The CDR3 has 16 residues. The germline CDR1 and CDR2 sequences are SGHRS and YFSETQ. Here the CDR3 reads CASSKVGAGFYNEQFF. Here the CDR3 DNA reads TGCGCCAGCAGCAAAGTGGGGGCAGGGTTCTACAATGAGCAGTTCTTC.

The chain combines TRBV4-3 with TRBJ2-3, with TRBD2 matching 10 bases. J gave up 5 bases and V 4 bases, and 9 bases lay outside the gene matches. This CDR3 comprises 16 residues. Germline CDR1 reads LGHNA; CDR2 reads YSLEER. Written as DNA, the CDR3 is TGCGCCAGCAGCCCGAAGAACCTAGCGGGAGAAGATACGCAGTATTTT. This sequence encodes CASSPKNLAGEDTQYF.

This clone was detected once. The chain carries TRBV19 and TRBJ2-1, with TRBD2 identical over 11 bases. The germline gives CDR1 LNHDA, CDR2 SQIVND (reference sequence). This CDR3 spans 14 amino acids. The V gene end was trimmed by 6 bases and the J gene end by 3 bases; junction bases not matched to a gene: 1. The CDR3 spells CASRGTSGYNEQFF. DNA of the CDR3: TGTGCCAGTAGGGGGACTAGCGGCTACAATGAGCAGTTCTTC.

This chain connects TRBV10-3 to TRBJ2-7, with 7 bases fitting TRBD2. V lost 7 bases, J lost 7 bases, and 7 bases stayed unmatched. Germline CDR1 ENHRY, CDR2 SYGVKD. The CDR3 length is 12 residues. CDR3 protein: CAITSGIDEQYF. The CDR3 DNA is TGTGCCATCACGAGCGGGATAGATGAGCAGTACTTC.

The chain is built from TRBV6-6 and TRBJ1-1, with 8 bases that match TRBD1. CDR3 size: 15 residues. Germline CDR1 MNHNY, CDR2 SVGAGI (reference sequence). The J segment lost 2 bases and the V segment lost 0 bases, leaving 2 bases of the junction unmatched. The DNA for the CDR3 is TGTGCCAGCAGTTACTCTCAGGGGGCTAACACTGAAGCTTTCTTT. This sequence encodes CASSYSQGANTEAFF.

The rearrangement uses TRBV7-8 and TRBJ1-2; 8 nucleotides align to TRBD1. Per the germline V gene, CDR1 is SGHVS and CDR2 is FQNEAQ. CDR3 length equals 16 residues. Trimming removed 2 bases from V and 3 bases from J; junction bases left unmatched: 8. The CDR3 reads CASSLSGRTGHYGYTF. The CDR3 bases are TGTGCCAGCAGCTTATCGGGAAGGACAGGGCACTATGGCTACACCTTC.

V gene TRBV28 combines with J gene TRBJ2-1; 13 nucleotides line up with TRBD2. CDR3 length equals 17 residues. Germline CDR1 MDHEN, CDR2 SYDVKM. The ends lost 5 bases at V and 2 bases at J; junction bases unmatched: 6. The CDR3 is CASSPRTSGRTYNEQFF. The CDR3 coding sequence is TGTGCCAGCAGTCCACGGACTAGCGGGAGAACCTACAATGAGCAGTTCTTC.

As concerns this clone: The junction does not match germline at one end; this may be a read error. The genes are TRBV7-7 and TRBJ2-2; D gene unclear. The CDR3 contains 13 residues. The V gene's germline CDR1 is SSHAT and CDR2 FNYEAQ (reference sequence). CDR3 DNA: TGTGCTAGCAGCTCGGGGAACACCGGGGAGCTGTTTTTT. Translating it yields CASSSGNTGELFF.

The chain uses TRBV7-2 and TRBJ2-6; 9 bases map to TRBD1. Unmatched junction bases numbered 6, after V lost 6 bases and J lost 3 bases. CDR1 and CDR2 (germline): SGHTA, FQGNSA. CDR3 size: 16 residues. CDR3 sequence (DNA): TGTGCCAGCAGGGAGGGACAGGGTCGTGGGGCCAACGTCCTGACTTTC. It encodes CASREGQGRGANVLTF. The full variable domain, completed using reference TRBV7-2 and TRBJ2-6, is GAGVSQSPSNKVTEKGKDVELRCDPISGHTALYWYRQSLGQGLEFLIYFQGNSAPDKSGLPSDRFSAERTGGSVSTLTIQRTQQEDSAVYLCASREGQGRGANVLTFGAGSRLTVL.

This chain joins TRBV7-3 and TRBJ2-3; unclear D gene. The CDR3 runs to 14 residues. From germline, CDR1 is SGHTA and CDR2 FQGTGA. The ends were cut back, 2 bases at V and 0 bases at J, with 6 bases in the middle. DNA of the CDR3: TGTGCCAGCAGCTTATGGAGTAGCACAGATACGCAGTATTTT. This translates into CASSLWSSTDTQYF.

This chain links TRBV7-2 with TRBJ2-7, with 10 bases that match TRBD2. Germline V gene data show CDR1 as SGHTA and CDR2 as FQGNSA. V lost 7 bases to trimming and J lost 0 bases; unmatched junction nucleotides: 6. The CDR3 has 15 residues. CDR3 DNA: TGTGCCAGCACCGGGGGACTAGCGTTCTCCTACGAGCAGTACTTC. Translation: CASTGGLAFSYEQYF.

Of note for this clone: A much larger clone lies one base from this, so it may be a read error. V gene TRBV7-3 combines with J gene TRBJ1-1; no definite D call. Trimming removed 2 bases from V and 1 base from J, with 8 bases in between. This CDR3 has 14 amino acids. Germline V CDR1 and CDR2: SGHTA, FQGTGA. The CDR3 DNA reads as TGTGCCAGCAGCTTAGCACATCAGAACACTGAAGCTTTCTTT. This encodes CASSLAHQNTEAFF.

The chain is built from TRBV27 and TRBJ2-1; TRBD2 aligns across 9 bases. The V gene end was trimmed by 2 bases and the J gene end by 7 bases; junction bases not matched to a gene: 12. The germline CDR1 and CDR2 sequences are MNHEY and SMNVEV (reference sequence). The CDR3 sequence is 17 residues long. The CDR3: CASSLKRAGGVKNEQFF. The CDR3 DNA follows: TGTGCCAGCAGTTTAAAGAGGGCGGGAGGGGTTAAGAATGAGCAGTTCTTC.